The 10 T cell receptor beta chains below all came from one sample that was sequenced in a study of shared clonotypes between healthy human individuals (TCRdb year 2020). Libraries came from the immunoSEQ multiplex PCR assay. Drawn from immuneACCESS, this table holds only the in-frame rearrangements with V and J called that TCRdb kept. Clones are partly lost; checked studies trace under half to an unresolved V gene and leave the rest unexplained. This sample has roughly 1 million clones in its table, and about 80% of those were observed once. The ten largest account for about 1.5% of the sample. Material for sequencing was memory CD4+ T cells sorted from blood. The cell subset or site label here, explained by the study, means: CD45RA-negative fraction. The receptors were gathered from a man aged 18 to 30 in good health.

For the CDR3, the DNA is TGTGCCAGCAGCTGGACCGGGATCCAAGAGACCCAGTACTTC. Translating gives CASSWTGIQETQYF. V and J are TRBV5-4 and TRBJ2-5; a possible D gene is TRBD2 (5 bases). Per the germline V gene, CDR1 is SGHNT and CDR2 is YYREEE (reference sequence). CDR3 length: 14 amino acids. Trimming cost V 3 bases and J 1 base, with 10 bases left between them.

The genes are TRBV28 and TRBJ2-7; TRBD1 is a possible D gene (7 bases). The CDR3 is 14 residues long. Germline V lookup: CDR1 MDHEN, CDR2 SYDVKM. V lost 7 bases and J 3 bases, leaving 16 bases between the germline ends. The CDR3 sequence: CASKAGGSLYEQYF. Written as DNA, the CDR3 is TGTGCCAGCAAGGCAGGGGGGAGCCTCTACGAGCAGTACTTC.

In this sample, this clone turned up once. The chain links TRBV19 to TRBJ2-2, with unresolved D. V lost 1 base to trimming and J lost 5 bases, with 8 bases between them. The V gene's germline CDR1 is LNHDA and CDR2 SQIVND (reference sequence). The CDR3 has 14 residues. The CDR3 DNA is TGTGCCAGTAGTATAGGTTTAGGTACCGGGGAGCTGTTTTTT. This encodes CASSIGLGTGELFF.

The genes are TRBV6-1 and TRBJ2-7, with 8 bases lining up with TRBD2. J lost 4 bases, V lost 6 bases, and 8 bases had no gene match. Per germline, CDR1 MNHNS and CDR2 SASEGT. The CDR3 runs to 14 residues. Here the CDR3 reads CASSGGGSTYEQYF. CDR3 DNA sequence: TGTGCCAGCAGCGGGGGGGGTTCGACTTACGAGCAGTACTTC.

About this clone itself: With a far larger clone one base away, a read error is the likely cause. At the DNA level, this CDR3 is encoded by other sequences in the same sample as well. V usage is TRBV11-1 and J usage is TRBJ1-1; 8 positions match TRBD1. The germline CDR1 and CDR2 sequences are SGHAT and FQDESV (reference sequence). V was pared by 6 bases and J by 1 base, with 4 bases of the junction left unmatched. The CDR3 is made up of 14 amino acids. CDR3 DNA sequence: TGTGCCAGCAGGCACGGACAGGGGAACACTGAAGCTTTCTTT. This gives the protein CASRHGQGNTEAFF.

V gene TRBV28 combines with J gene TRBJ2-5, with TRBD2 matching over 9 bases. In germline, CDR1 is MDHEN, CDR2 SYDVKM. The CDR3 totals 16 residues. With 6 bases clipped from V and 1 base from J, the junction kept 9 bases outside the gene matches. For the CDR3, the DNA is TGTGCCAGCAGCCGTAGCGGGGGCCGATTCCAAGAGACCCAGTACTTC. Translated: CASSRSGGRFQETQYF.

This clone came up a few times. The rearrangement uses TRBV6-6 and TRBJ2-3; D is undetermined. Germline V CDR1 and CDR2: MNHNY, SVGAGI (reference sequence). This CDR3 spans 11 amino acids. V lost 8 bases, J lost 2 bases, and 5 bases lay in between. This CDR3 is CASSDTDTQYF. CDR3 sequence (DNA): TGTGCCAGCTCTGACACAGATACGCAGTATTTT.

The chain joins TRBV7-8 to TRBJ1-1, with unresolved D. V was pared by 6 bases and J by 8 bases, with 22 bases between. Germline lookup yields CDR1 SGHVS and CDR2 FQNEAQ. CDR3 length: 15 amino acids. The CDR3 protein is CASSSRLVGVQEAFF. CDR3 DNA: TGTGCCAGCAGTTCTAGACTAGTCGGGGTCCAAGAAGCTTTCTTT. Full variable domain (outside the CDR3, taken from reference TRBV7-8 and TRBJ1-1): GAGVSQSPRYKVAKRGQDVALRCDPISGHVSLFWYQQALGQGPEFLTYFQNEAQLDKSGLPSDRFFAERPEGSVSTLKIQRTQQEDSAVYLCASSSRLVGVQEAFFGQGTRLTVV.

This chain connects TRBV14 to TRBJ2-1, with TRBD2 matching 12 bases. V trimming: 1 base; J trimming: 5 bases; junction bases outside the gene matches: 6. This CDR3 spans 17 amino acids. CDR1 is SGHDN, CDR2 FVKESK, per germline. The CDR3 loop is CASSQGLAGVGHNEQFF. In DNA, the CDR3 is TGTGCCAGCAGCCAAGGACTAGCGGGAGTAGGCCACAATGAGCAGTTCTTC.

This clone has a handful of counts. The chain uses TRBV5-1 and TRBJ1-1; a weak D match, TRBD1 (5 bases). The CDR3 contains 15 residues. The V and J ends lost 3 bases and 0 bases respectively, with 12 bases between them. Germline V lookup: CDR1 SGHRS, CDR2 YFSETQ. The CDR3 loop reads CASSSQGDMNTEAFF. DNA of the CDR3: TGCGCCAGCAGCTCCCAGGGAGATATGAACACTGAAGCTTTCTTT.